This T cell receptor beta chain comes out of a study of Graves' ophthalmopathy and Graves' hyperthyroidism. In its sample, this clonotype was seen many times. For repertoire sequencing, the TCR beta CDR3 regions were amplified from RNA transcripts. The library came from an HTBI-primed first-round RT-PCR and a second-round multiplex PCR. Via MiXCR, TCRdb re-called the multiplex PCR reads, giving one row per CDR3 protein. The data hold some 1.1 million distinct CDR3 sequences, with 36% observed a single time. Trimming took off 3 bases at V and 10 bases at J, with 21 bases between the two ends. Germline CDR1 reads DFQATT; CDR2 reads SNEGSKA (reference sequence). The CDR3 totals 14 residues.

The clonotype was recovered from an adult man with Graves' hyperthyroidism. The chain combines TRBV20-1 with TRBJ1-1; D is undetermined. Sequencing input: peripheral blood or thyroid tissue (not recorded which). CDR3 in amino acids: CSASATPDGRGAFF. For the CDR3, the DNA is TGCAGTGCTAGCGCCACCCCTGACGGACGGGGAGCTTTCTTT.